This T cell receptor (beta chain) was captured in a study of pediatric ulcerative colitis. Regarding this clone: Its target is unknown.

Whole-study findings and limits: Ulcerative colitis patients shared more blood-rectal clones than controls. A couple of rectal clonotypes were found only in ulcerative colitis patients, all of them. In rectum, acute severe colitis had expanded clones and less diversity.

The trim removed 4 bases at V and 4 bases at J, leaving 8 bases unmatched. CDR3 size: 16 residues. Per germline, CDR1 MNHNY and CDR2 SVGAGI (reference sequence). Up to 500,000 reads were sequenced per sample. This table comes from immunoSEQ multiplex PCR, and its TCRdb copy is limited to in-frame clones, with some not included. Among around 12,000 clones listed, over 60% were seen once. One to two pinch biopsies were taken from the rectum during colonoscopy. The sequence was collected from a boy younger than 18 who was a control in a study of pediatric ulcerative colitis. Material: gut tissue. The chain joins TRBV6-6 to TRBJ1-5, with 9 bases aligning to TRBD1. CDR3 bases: TGTGCCAGCAGTTCCAAAGGACAGGGGATAAATCAGCCCCAGCATTTT. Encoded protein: CASSSKGQGINQPQHF.